The rows below give T cell receptor beta chains drawn from one sample of a study of blood T cell repertoires in COVID-19. Only in-frame clones appear in the TCRdb table, and some are missing; sequencing was by immunoSEQ multiplex PCR. The top ten clones hold about 8.3% of a sample with some 61,000 clones, 86% of them seen once. The sample was peripheral blood. These receptors were collected from a man younger than 45 with acute or convalescent COVID-19. Both conserved end residues are part of each CDR3. The D gene is left open where the match is weak. Not all rows give a size; the values are once, few, many and, for expanded clones, a class.

j_call	d_call	v_call	clone_size	cdr3_nt	cdr3_aa
TRBJ2-1	TRBD2	TRBV3-1/TRBV3-2	-	TGTGCCAGCAGCCAGGGTAGCGGGAAGAGCAATGAGCAGTTCTTC	CASSQGSGKSNEQFF
TRBJ2-7	-	TRBV18	-	TGTGCCAGCTCACCACCGGGAGAGATCGAGCAGTACTTC	CASSPPGEIEQYF
TRBJ1-6	-	TRBV7-9	few	TGTGCCAGCAGCGTAGACGCGGGAGGGTCCGGATCACCCCTCCACTTT	CASSVDAGGSGSPLHF
TRBJ2-3	TRBD2	TRBV14	-	TGTGCCAGCAACGCGGGAGCCTGGGAGGGGAACACAGATACGCAGTATTTT	CASNAGAWEGNTDTQYF
TRBJ2-7	TRBD2	TRBV3-1/TRBV3-2	-	TGTGCCAGCAGCCAAGGGACTAGCGGGAGGGCCAAGTGGGGCGAGCAGTACTTC	CASSQGTSGRAKWGEQYF
TRBJ2-3	-	TRBV14	-	TGTGCCAGCAGCCAAGGAAGGTTTGGGTCAGGGACGCAGTATTTT	CASSQGRFGSGTQYF
TRBJ1-4	-	TRBV18	-	TGTGCCAGCTCACAAGACCCCGGGATTCAGGAAAAACTGTTTTTT	CASSQDPGIQEKLFF
TRBJ1-5	-	TRBV6-5	once	TGTGCCAGCAGGAGGGCCAATCAGCCCCAGCATTTT	CASRRANQPQHF
TRBJ1-6	-	TRBV28	few	TGTGCCAGCAGACGGGGACTGGGCTATAATTCACCCCTCCACTTT	CASRRGLGYNSPLHF
TRBJ2-2	-	TRBV15	-	TGTGCCACCAGCAGAGTTGCGACAGAGAACACCGGGGAGCTGTTTTTT	CATSRVATENTGELFF
TRBJ2-7	-	TRBV28	-	TGTGCCAGCAGTATCAGGGTAGGTCGGTTATCCCCCTCCTACGAGCAGTACTTC	CASSIRVGRLSPSYEQYF
TRBJ2-5	TRBD1	TRBV29-1	-	TGCAGCGTTGGGGACAGGGTGGGGACCCAGTACTTC	CSVGDRVGTQYF
TRBJ2-5	-	TRBV28	once	TGTGCCAGCAGCCCACCACTGCAGAGGGAGACCCAGTACTTC	CASSPPLQRETQYF
TRBJ2-1	TRBD2	TRBV6-2/TRBV6-3	-	TGTGCCAGCAGTTACCGCGGGGGGACATCCTACAATGAGCAGTTCTTC	CASSYRGGTSYNEQFF
TRBJ1-4	TRBD1	TRBV28	-	TGTGCCAGCAGTCCCACAGGGGCGCGTAATGAAAAACTGTTTTTT	CASSPTGARNEKLFF
TRBJ2-2	-	TRBV28	-	TGTGCCAGCAGTTTGGGACTGAACACCGGGGAGCTGTTTTTT	CASSLGLNTGELFF
TRBJ2-1	-	TRBV7-9	-	TGTGCCAGCAGCTCCAACAATGAGCAGTTCTTC	CASSSNNEQFF
TRBJ2-2	-	TRBV2	-	TGTGCCAGCAGAAGGGAGACCACCGGGGAGCTGTTTTTT	CASRRETTGELFF
TRBJ1-5	-	TRBV5-1	-	TGCGCCAGCAGCGCTGGGGGGGGCAATCAGCCCCAGCATTTT	CASSAGGGNQPQHF
TRBJ2-5	TRBD2	TRBV3-1/TRBV3-2	-	TGTGCCAGCAGCCAAGATCTGAGCGGGAGCTTCCAGCAACGTCAAGAGACCCAGTACTTC	CASSQDLSGSFQQRQETQYF
TRBJ2-2	-	TRBV2	-	TGTGCCAGCAGTGTGATCGTCAGCACCGGGGAGCTGTTTTTT	CASSVIVSTGELFF
TRBJ1-2	-	TRBV2	-	TGTGCCAGCAGTGAAGTGGGGAGCGGCTATGGCTACACCTTC	CASSEVGSGYGYTF
TRBJ2-1	-	TRBV9	-	TGTGCCAGCAGCGTAGGAGGGCTCTACAATGAGCAGTTCTTC	CASSVGGLYNEQFF
TRBJ2-5	TRBD1	TRBV18	once	TGTGCCAGCTCACCGTGGACAGGGACGCAAGAGACCCAGTACTTC	CASSPWTGTQETQYF
TRBJ1-2	TRBD1	TRBV18	-	TGTGCCAGCTCCGTCGGACAGGGTAATGGCTACACCTTC	CASSVGQGNGYTF
TRBJ1-2	TRBD1	TRBV30	-	TGTGCCTGGAGTCACAGGGGGGGGTATGGCTACACCTTC	CAWSHRGGYGYTF
TRBJ1-1	-	TRBV5-1	-	TGCGCCAGCAGCTTAACCCCCGGGGGGAACACTGAAGCTTTCTTT	CASSLTPGGNTEAFF